This TCR beta chain was sequenced for a study of blood T cells in healthy people across ages. The study, taken as a whole, reports: PBMCs went unsorted, and a conclusive naive versus antigen-experienced comparison was therefore prevented.

Of note for this clonotype: Its antigen is still unknown.

Germline lookup yields CDR1 MNHEY and CDR2 SVGAGI. This CDR3 has 15 residues. Using a J-beta primer mix together with a sample-barcoded 5' primer, a second PCR was run for roughly 7 to 12 cycles. MiXCR was run by TCRdb on the 5' RACE reads, yielding one entry per CDR3 protein. Among 1.5 million to 1.9 million distinct CDR3 sequences, under 55% were seen once, and the ten largest hold around 4%. The specimen sequenced was blood. V usage is TRBV6-5 and J usage is TRBJ2-5, with 7 positions matching TRBD1. The DNA end is a closer match to TRBJ2-7, so the J assignment may be wrong. The clonotype originates from a woman between 18 and 29 years old in good health. The CDR3: CASSYGQAFGDEQYF. For the CDR3, the DNA is TGTGCCAGCAGTTATGGACAGGCCTTCGGGGACGAGCAGTACTTC.